This T cell receptor beta chain was sequenced for a study of T cells in Graves' hyperthyroidism and ophthalmopathy. The CDR3 has 12 residues. From germline, CDR1 is LGHNT and CDR2 FRNRAP. About this clonotype itself: The junction does not match germline at one end; this may be a read error.

Regions amplified from RNA transcripts were the TCR beta CDR3 regions. The HTBI primer set drove a first-round RT-PCR of the TCR CDR3. TCRdb used MiXCR to reprocess the multiplex PCR reads, holding one entry per CDR3 protein. The sample lists tens of thousands of distinct CDR3 sequences, about 52% seen once, with 25% in the top ten. From roughly 9.2 ml of fresh peripheral blood, PBMCs were isolated. The V gene is TRBV12-5, the J gene TRBJ2-7, with a weak D call TRBD2 (5 bases). The sequence was collected from a woman aged 40 to 50 with Graves' ophthalmopathy. Material for sequencing was blood. CDR3 sequence (DNA): TGTGCTAGTGGGTTGGACTCTCACGAGCAGTACTTC. This sequence encodes CASGLDSHEQYF.